The 21 T cell receptor beta chains below all came from one sample that was sequenced in a study of vaccination effects on CD4 cells after COVID-19. Prior to sequencing, the ViraFEST assay stimulated PBMC with viral peptide pools, which expanded the antigen-specific CD4+ T cells. Scientists isolated CD4+ T cells after an approximately 10-day culture period ended. Vaccinees lacked prior SARS-CoV-2 infection and tested negative for nucleocapsid antibodies. What these receptors recognize is not known. Generated by immunoSEQ multiplex PCR, the TCRdb table keeps only in-frame clones and is missing some. The profile covers 41,000 or so clones, with under 75% appearing a single time and approximately 24% taken by the ten largest. Here the sequenced sample was CD4+ T cells from PBMCs cultured with HCoV-OC43 spike peptides, taken before COVID-19 vaccination. Subset noted: HCoV-OC43 spike overlapping peptide pool stimulation. These receptor sequences come from a human donor who received a COVID-19 vaccine.

The chain uses TRBV28 and TRBJ1-4, with a tentative D call TRBD1 (6 bases). The CDR3 runs to 14 residues. Germline CDR1 and CDR2: MDHEN and SYDVKM. The V and J ends lost 5 bases and 6 bases respectively, with 13 bases between them. The DNA for the CDR3 is TGTGCCAGCAGTAGGCAGGGGAGGGATGAAAAACTGTTTTTT. It yields the protein CASSRQGRDEKLFF.

The genes are TRBV29-1 and TRBJ2-3; D gene ambiguous. The length of the CDR3 is 13 residues. Trimming shortened V by 6 bases and J by 0 bases, and 10 bases separated the two germline ends. Germline values: CDR1 SQVTM, CDR2 ANQGSEA. DNA of the CDR3: TGCAGCGTAAGCGAGCCTAGCACAGATACGCAGTATTTT. Translating gives CSVSEPSTDTQYF.

J is TRBJ1-1 and V is TRBV18, with D unclear. V gave up 3 bases and J gave up 2 bases, with 19 bases separating them. The germline V gene encodes CDR1 KGHSH and CDR2 LQKENI. This CDR3 has 17 residues. The CDR3 here is CASSPLNGGGVNTEAFF. The CDR3 coding sequence is TGTGCCAGCTCACCCCTAAACGGAGGTGGGGTAAACACTGAAGCTTTCTTT.

In this sample, this clone turned up once. The chain couples TRBV12-3 or TRBV12-4 to TRBJ1-2; D uncertain. The CDR3 is 12 residues long. V was shortened by 5 bases and J by 8 bases, with 12 bases between the two germline ends. This CDR3 reads CASSVLSEGYTF. The DNA for the CDR3 is TGTGCCAGCAGTGTCCTCTCGGAGGGCTACACCTTC.

CDR3 region: CASSYSRNEQFF. Written as DNA, the CDR3 is TGTGCCAGCAGTTACTCACGCAATGAGCAGTTCTTC. The rearrangement uses TRBV6-6 and TRBJ2-1; D is undetermined. The CDR3 consists of 12 residues. Trimming left V 0 bases short and J 6 bases short, with 3 bases between. Germline V gives CDR1 MNHNY, CDR2 SVGAGI (reference sequence).

The chain is built from TRBV3-1 (or the pseudogene TRBV3-2) and TRBJ2-3; D is tentatively TRBD1 or TRBD2 (6 bases each). Per germline, CDR1 LGHDT and CDR2 YNNKEL (reference sequence). CDR3 size: 13 residues. Trimming removed 1 base at V and 8 bases at J, with 10 bases between. Here the CDR3 reads CASSQVEGVTQYF. The CDR3 DNA sequence: TGTGCCAGCAGCCAAGTGGAGGGGGTTACGCAGTATTTT.

The CDR3, as DNA: TGTGCCAGCAGCTTGCAGTTCACGAACACCGGGGAGCTGTTTTTT. Protein sequence: CASSLQFTNTGELFF. The genes are TRBV7-2 and TRBJ2-2; the D is unclear. The V gene lost 3 bases and the J gene lost 0 bases, with 8 bases spanning the gap. The CDR3 sequence is 15 residues long. Germline V lookup: CDR1 SGHTA, CDR2 FQGNSA.

This clone was seen once. V and J are TRBV2 and TRBJ1-6, with 8 bases lining up with TRBD1. The CDR3 sequence is 14 residues long. Losses at the gene ends were 7 bases for V and 11 bases for J; bases not matched to a gene: 10. Per the germline V gene, CDR1 is SNHLY and CDR2 is FYNNEI. In DNA form, the CDR3 reads TGTGCCAGCATTCCCGGCACGGACAGGGCACCCCTCCACTTT. It encodes CASIPGTDRAPLHF.

A single count supports this clone. In DNA form, the CDR3 reads TGCGCCAGCAGGATAGATGAGCAGGTGGGCACCGGGGAGCTGTTTTTT. Translated, it gives CASRIDEQVGTGELFF. The chain couples TRBV4-1 to TRBJ2-2; no definite D call. Germline CDR1 reads MGHRA; CDR2 reads YSYEKL. This CDR3 comprises 16 residues. Trimming took 6 bases from V and 4 from J, leaving 18 bases between them.

This clone was seen only once. V gene TRBV12-3 or TRBV12-4 combines with J gene TRBJ2-1, with 8 nucleotides matching TRBD2. With 3 bases clipped from V and 9 bases from J, the junction kept 1 base outside the gene matches. The CDR3 is 12 residues long. Written as DNA, the CDR3 is TGTGCCAGCAGTTTTACTAGCGGTGAGCAGTTCTTC. This encodes CASSFTSGEQFF.

The J gene is TRBJ1-5, the V gene TRBV20-1, with no clear D. Germline V lookup: CDR1 DFQATT, CDR2 SNEGSKA (reference sequence). Trimming stripped 3 bases from V and 4 bases from J, with 13 bases between. This CDR3 contains 14 residues. CDR3 protein: CSASIEANNQPQHF. DNA for the CDR3: TGCAGTGCTAGTATAGAGGCTAATAATCAGCCCCAGCATTTT.

The J gene is TRBJ2-3, the V gene TRBV6-1, with TRBD2 matching 8 bases. J was trimmed by 1 base and V by 3 bases; bases with no gene match: 3. This CDR3 is 15 amino acids long. Germline V gene sequence: CDR1 MNHNS, CDR2 SASEGT. The CDR3 loop is CASSESGGGTDTQYF. CDR3 in DNA: TGTGCCAGCAGTGAGTCGGGGGGGGGCACAGATACGCAGTATTTT.

This chain connects TRBV7-9 to TRBJ2-5, with TRBD2 matching 7 bases. The germline V gene encodes CDR1 SEHNR and CDR2 FQNEAQ (reference sequence). After removal of 9 bases from V and 2 bases from J, the junction contained 3 bases not matched to a gene. CDR3 length: 12 residues. CDR3 DNA sequence: TGTGCCAGTAACGGGGGGCAAGAGACCCAGTACTTC. Its protein is CASNGGQETQYF.

For the CDR3, the DNA is TGTGCCAGCAGTGAAGAGGCAGGGGGGTTCTACGAGCAGTACTTC. Residues: CASSEEAGGFYEQYF. The chain carries TRBV2 and TRBJ2-7; maybe TRBD1 (7 bases). The CDR3 covers 15 residues. The germline V gene encodes CDR1 SNHLY and CDR2 FYNNEI. The V and J ends lost 1 base and 3 bases respectively, with 13 bases between them. Filled out from reference TRBV2 and TRBJ2-7, the complete variable domain reads EPEVTQTPSHQVTQMGQEVILRCVPISNHLYFYWYRQILGQKVEFLVSFYNNEISEKSEIFDDQFSVERPDGSNFTLKIRSTKLEDSAMYFCASSEEAGGFYEQYFGPGTRLTVT.

The chain employs TRBV7-2 and TRBJ2-1, with TRBD2 matching over 7 bases. With 4 bases clipped from V and 6 bases from J, the junction kept 6 bases outside the gene matches. Germline V CDR1 and CDR2: SGHTA, FQGNSA. The CDR3 is 14 amino acids. The CDR3 loop reads CASSSGLVSNEQFF. In DNA, the CDR3 is TGTGCCAGCAGCTCAGGACTAGTCTCCAATGAGCAGTTCTTC.

The CDR3 nucleotides read TGCGCCAGCAGCCAAGTAAACGGGTTCTCCTACGAGCAGTACTTC. Its translation is CASSQVNGFSYEQYF. V is TRBV4-3 and J is TRBJ2-7; D ambiguous. This CDR3 is built from 15 residues. Germline-derived CDR1 and CDR2 are LGHNA and YSLEER. Deletions cut 1 base from V and 0 bases from J, with 10 bases between.

This clone was picked up a small number of times. This rearrangement joins TRBV30 to TRBJ2-7; 8 nucleotides match TRBD1. Trimming cost V 2 bases and J 4 bases; bases outside gene matches: 4. The CDR3 is 13 residues long. The germline V gene encodes CDR1 GTSNPN and CDR2 SVGIG (reference sequence). The CDR3 here is CAWSQGAWYEQYF. In DNA, the CDR3 is TGTGCCTGGAGTCAGGGGGCTTGGTACGAGCAGTACTTC.

This chain connects TRBV29-1 to TRBJ2-2; TRBD2 aligns across 8 bases. This CDR3 is built from 14 residues. The V and J ends lost 7 bases and 1 base, in that order; junction bases with no gene match: 5. The germline gives CDR1 SQVTM, CDR2 ANQGSEA. CDR3 DNA: TGCAGCGCCGGACTAGCCGTGAACACCGGGGAGCTGTTTTTT. This gives the protein CSAGLAVNTGELFF.

As DNA, the CDR3 is TGTGCCAGCAGTCCTTATTCCACTTCTGGAAACACCATATATTTT. This sequence encodes CASSPYSTSGNTIYF. The rearrangement links TRBV6-5 to TRBJ1-3, with D unclear. From germline, CDR1 is MNHEY and CDR2 SVGAGI. The CDR3 is made up of 15 amino acids. Trimming left V 5 bases short and J 1 base short, with 12 bases between.

This clone came up a few times. The J gene is TRBJ2-3, the V gene TRBV4-3, with a tentative D call TRBD1 (5 bases). Germline CDR1 is LGHNA and CDR2 is YSLEER. V was clipped by 0 bases and J by 3 bases, with 16 bases between them. CDR3 length: 17 residues. The CDR3 DNA is TGCGCCAGCAGCCAAGATGGGGCCGGTAAAGGGACAGATACGCAGTATTTT. This encodes CASSQDGAGKGTDTQYF.

This clone was observed a few times. This chain links TRBV7-8 with TRBJ1-1, with D possibly being TRBD1 (5 bases). V lost 2 bases, J lost 4 bases, and 11 bases lay in between. This CDR3 comprises 14 residues. Germline V CDR1 and CDR2: SGHVS, FQNEAQ. CDR3 bases: TGTGCCAGCAGCTTACAAGGGGTTGGCACTGAAGCTTTCTTT. Amino acid sequence: CASSLQGVGTEAFF. The full variable domain, rest sourced from reference TRBV7-8 and TRBJ1-1, is GAGVSQSPRYKVAKRGQDVALRCDPISGHVSLFWYQQALGQGPEFLTYFQNEAQLDKSGLPSDRFFAERPEGSVSTLKIQRTQQEDSAVYLCASSLQGVGTEAFFGQGTRLTVV.